These 28 T cell receptor beta chains were all obtained from the same sample, sequenced in a study of shared clonotypes between healthy human individuals. Clones were read by immunoSEQ multiplex PCR, and TCRdb kept only the in-frame ones, dropping some. Among over 95,000 clones, roughly 70% were seen once, and the ten largest hold roughly a quarter. The sequencing input was memory CD8+ T cells sorted from blood. Described subset: CD45RO+ cells pooled with CCR7-negative TemRA cells. These receptors all come from a woman in her 30s in good health.

The gene calls are TRBV28 and TRBJ2-7, with 12 bases fitting TRBD2. The CDR3 contains 20 residues. Germline lookup yields CDR1 MDHEN and CDR2 SYDVKM. The junction had 18 bases not matched to a gene; V was cut back by 4 bases and J by 2 bases. The CDR3 here is CASSWPITSGRTWGPYEQYF. The CDR3 DNA follows: TGTGCCAGCAGTTGGCCTATTACTAGCGGGAGGACCTGGGGCCCCTACGAGCAGTACTTC. Full variable domain (outside the CDR3, taken from reference TRBV28 and TRBJ2-7): DVKVTQSSRYLVKRTGEKVFLECVQDMDHENMFWYRQDPGLGLRLIYFSYDVKMKEKGDIPEGYSVSREKKERFSLILESASTNQTSMYLCASSWPITSGRTWGPYEQYFGPGTRLTVT.

The V call is TRBV5-8, the J call TRBJ1-4; the D gene is possibly TRBD1 (5 bases). Germline lookup yields CDR1 SGHTS and CDR2 YDEGEE. The CDR3 loop spans 18 amino acids. V lost 0 bases to trimming and J lost 4 bases, with 19 bases between them. The CDR3 nucleotides are TGTGCCAGCAGCTTGGCCGTTTCGGCGGGGGTGATTAATGAAAAACTGTTTTTT. Translated: CASSLAVSAGVINEKLFF.

The chain recombines TRBV15 with TRBJ2-7; no definite D call. Germline CDR1 LNHNV, CDR2 YYDKDF (reference sequence). This CDR3 comprises 13 residues. The V gene lost 3 bases and the J gene lost 1 base, with 7 bases spanning the gap. CDR3 residues: CATSSGTSYEQYF. DNA of the CDR3: TGTGCCACCAGCAGCGGAACTTCCTACGAGCAGTACTTC.

This clone appeared a single time. V usage is TRBV10-2 and J usage is TRBJ1-5; no firm D call. CDR1 and CDR2 from the germline V gene are WSHSY and SAAADI. V was cut by 4 bases and J by 2 bases, with 12 bases left in between. The CDR3 spans 15 residues. CDR3: CASSGARKGNQPQHF. In DNA form, the CDR3 reads TGCGCCAGCAGTGGGGCACGCAAGGGCAATCAGCCCCAGCATTTT.

This clone showed up just once. It may be a read error: a sequence one base away is much more abundant. This specimen includes other DNA sequences encoding the same CDR3. V is TRBV9 and J is TRBJ1-1; D might be TRBD1 (5 bases). The V end was cut by 0 bases, the J end by 5 bases, with 11 bases between. CDR3 size: 14 residues. Germline V gene sequence: CDR1 SGDLS, CDR2 YYNGEE. CDR3 coding DNA: TGTGCCAGCAGCGTAGCTTGGGGGAGTACTGAAGCTTTCTTT. This gives the protein CASSVAWGSTEAFF.

This chain links TRBV10-1 with TRBJ2-3, with 7 positions matching TRBD2. The CDR3 loop spans 15 amino acids. From germline, CDR1 is WNHNN and CDR2 SYGVQD (reference sequence). Unmatched junction bases numbered 4, after V lost 2 bases and J lost 2 bases. The CDR3 DNA sequence: TGCGCCAGCAGTGAGGGGCTAGCGGACACAGATACGCAGTATTTT. It yields the protein CASSEGLADTDTQYF.

The chain is built from TRBV14 and TRBJ2-1, with unresolved D. The V gene's germline CDR1 is SGHDN and CDR2 FVKESK. V lost 5 bases, J lost 4 bases, and 15 bases lay in between. This CDR3 region has 15 residues. CDR3 bases: TGTGCCAGCAGCGCAGGAGCGCCGATATACAATGAGCAGTTCTTC. Its protein is CASSAGAPIYNEQFF.

J is TRBJ2-3 and V is TRBV5-4, with D perhaps TRBD1 or TRBD2 (5 bases each). Trimming removed 4 bases from V and 1 base from J, with 16 bases in between. Germline V gene sequence: CDR1 SGHNT, CDR2 YYREEE (reference sequence). This CDR3 contains 16 residues. The CDR3 DNA sequence: TGTGCCAGCAGCGGCCCGGGACCTCTGGGCACAGATACGCAGTATTTT. Translation: CASSGPGPLGTDTQYF.

The chain couples TRBV27 to TRBJ1-5; the D gene is possibly TRBD1 (6 bases). V dropped 6 bases and J dropped 3 bases, with 15 bases sitting between them. Germline V gene data show CDR1 as MNHEY and CDR2 as SMNVEV (reference sequence). There are 15 residues in the CDR3. CDR3 residues: CASSSTQGNNQPQHF. The DNA for the CDR3 is TGTGCCAGCAGCTCGACGCAGGGGAACAATCAGCCCCAGCATTTT.

This chain links TRBV27 with TRBJ1-2; maybe TRBD1 (6 bases). This CDR3 region has 13 residues. Germline V gene sequence: CDR1 MNHEY, CDR2 SMNVEV (reference sequence). The V end lost 2 bases, the J end lost 7 bases, and 11 bases lay between the germline ends. The CDR3 loop reads CASSLGGGSGYTF. CDR3 in DNA: TGTGCCAGCAGTTTAGGAGGGGGAAGTGGCTACACCTTC.

The chain carries TRBV10-3 and TRBJ2-7, with 12 bases matching TRBD1. Germline CDR1 ENHRY, CDR2 SYGVKD. The CDR3 consists of 15 residues. V gave up 6 bases and J gave up 5 bases; unmatched junction bases: 8. The CDR3 sequence is CAIRGDRGLTNEQYF. In DNA, the CDR3 is TGTGCCATCAGAGGGGACAGGGGGCTAACAAACGAGCAGTACTTC.

This clone appeared a single time. The chain carries TRBV28 and TRBJ2-5, with a tentative D call TRBD1 (6 bases). V lost 2 bases to trimming and J lost 0 bases, with 7 bases between them. The CDR3 length is 14 residues. Germline CDR1 reads MDHEN; CDR2 reads SYDVKM. This chain's CDR3 is CASSLNRDQETQYF. CDR3 DNA sequence: TGTGCCAGCAGTTTAAACAGGGACCAAGAGACCCAGTACTTC.

This clone was observed a few times. The V and J genes are TRBV7-2 and TRBJ1-3; D is undetermined. The germline CDR1 and CDR2 sequences are SGHTA and FQGNSA. The CDR3 sequence is 15 residues long. V was clipped by 1 base and J by 0 bases, with 7 bases between them. Here the CDR3 reads CASSLDRASGNTIYF. In DNA form, the CDR3 reads TGTGCCAGCAGCTTAGATAGAGCCTCTGGAAACACCATATATTTT.

This clone was counted a single time. The chain combines TRBV4-1 with TRBJ2-3, with 12 bases lining up with TRBD2. The CDR3 consists of 17 residues. Germline V gene data show CDR1 as MGHRA and CDR2 as YSYEKL. Trimming removed 1 base from V and 3 bases from J; junction bases left unmatched: 5. CDR3 nucleotide sequence: TGCGCCAGCAGCCAAGGGACTAGCGGGATGTCAACAGATACGCAGTATTTT. It is translated as CASSQGTSGMSTDTQYF.

The chain joins TRBV7-2 to TRBJ2-1; TRBD2 aligns across 11 bases. CDR3 length: 15 residues. The V and J ends lost 5 bases and 8 bases, in that order; junction bases with no gene match: 8. Germline CDR1 is SGHTA and CDR2 is FQGNSA. The CDR3 sequence is CASSEASGRWDEQFF. The DNA for the CDR3 is TGTGCCAGCAGCGAAGCTAGCGGGAGGTGGGATGAGCAGTTCTTC. Together with reference TRBV7-2 and TRBJ2-1, the CDR3 gives the full variable domain: GAGVSQSPSNKVTEKGKDVELRCDPISGHTALYWYRQSLGQGLEFLIYFQGNSAPDKSGLPSDRFSAERTGGSVSTLTIQRTQQEDSAVYLCASSEASGRWDEQFFGPGTRLTVL.

This chain connects TRBV27 to TRBJ2-2, with 13 positions matching TRBD2. CDR1 MNHEY and CDR2 SMNVEV come from the germline V gene (reference sequence). The J segment lost 0 bases and the V segment lost 5 bases, leaving 9 bases of the junction unmatched. The CDR3 runs to 19 residues. The chain's CDR3 is CASSPLAGGPNANTGELFF. CDR3 DNA sequence: TGTGCCAGCAGTCCACTAGCGGGAGGGCCCAACGCGAACACCGGGGAGCTGTTTTTT.

This rearrangement joins TRBV28 to TRBJ1-3; TRBD1 is a possible D gene (5 bases). Between the trimmed V and J ends, which lost 5 bases and 0 bases, there was a span of 14 bases. Germline V gene data show CDR1 as MDHEN and CDR2 as SYDVKM. This CDR3 has 16 amino acids. The CDR3 DNA follows: TGTGCCAGCAGTCCCCGACAGTCGAGCTCTGGAAACACCATATATTTT. Protein product: CASSPRQSSSGNTIYF.

This clone turned up a few times. The chain couples TRBV5-1 to TRBJ2-1; TRBD2 matches at 9 bases. Germline CDR1 SGHRS, CDR2 YFSETQ. This CDR3 contains 15 residues. V dropped 5 bases and J dropped 8; count of bases not matched to a gene: 11. The CDR3 loop reads CASRTAGGPDDEQFF. Here the CDR3 DNA reads TGCGCCAGCAGAACGGCGGGAGGGCCTGACGATGAGCAGTTCTTC.

Regarding this clone: At one boundary the junction diverges from the germline segment, which might be a read error. This chain links TRBV4-1 with TRBJ2-7; tentative D call: TRBD2 (6 bases). The CDR3 is 15 residues long. Per germline, CDR1 MGHRA and CDR2 YSYEKL. This chain's CDR3 is CASSLEGGGTYEQYF. The DNA of the CDR3 is TGTGCCAGCAGCTTAGAAGGCGGAGGGACCTACGAGCAGTACTTC.

The rearrangement joins TRBV28 to TRBJ2-3; TRBD2 is a possible D gene (6 bases). V shed 5 bases and J shed 1 base, with 19 bases lying between them. CDR1 and CDR2 (germline): MDHEN, SYDVKM. This CDR3 has 17 amino acids. The CDR3 DNA reads TGTGCCAGCAGTAAAGCCGGTGCGGGGCATCGCACAGATACGCAGTATTTT. Translation gives CASSKAGAGHRTDTQYF.

This chain links TRBV5-1 with TRBJ2-7; TRBD2 matches at 10 bases. J gave up 4 bases and V 0 bases, and 16 bases lay outside the gene matches. CDR3 size: 19 residues. Per the germline V gene, CDR1 is SGHRS and CDR2 is YFSETQ. The CDR3 DNA reads as TGCGCCAGCAGCTTGGCCTCCAATTTCCTAGCGGGAGTATCGTACGAGCAGTACTTC. It codes for CASSLASNFLAGVSYEQYF.

The chain uses TRBV25-1 and TRBJ2-7, with D perhaps matching TRBD1 (6 bases). Trimming took 3 bases from V and 0 from J, leaving 15 bases between them. Germline lookup yields CDR1 MGHDK and CDR2 SYGVNS. The CDR3 covers 16 residues. CDR3 nucleotide sequence: TGTGCCAGCAGTGACCACCGGGACAAGAGCTCCTACGAGCAGTACTTC. Translation gives CASSDHRDKSSYEQYF.

V is TRBV28 and J is TRBJ2-3; 9 bases agree with TRBD2. V shed 3 bases and J 1 base; nucleotides not matched to a gene: 8. The CDR3 covers 17 residues. Germline lookup yields CDR1 MDHEN and CDR2 SYDVKM. The CDR3 nucleotides are TGTGCCAGCAGTTTCGGCGGGAGGGGCCGGGGCACAGATACGCAGTATTTT. Amino acid sequence: CASSFGGRGRGTDTQYF.

V usage is TRBV27 and J usage is TRBJ2-5; D may be TRBD2 (6 bases). The CDR3 is 17 amino acids. In germline, CDR1 is MNHEY, CDR2 SMNVEV (reference sequence). V lost 0 bases, J lost 2 bases, and 16 bases lay in between. CDR3 protein: CASSLSGGRLLQETQYF. CDR3 DNA sequence: TGTGCCAGCAGTTTATCGGGGGGACGGCTGCTGCAAGAGACCCAGTACTTC.

Comments on this clone: One junction end disagrees with the germline gene, perhaps due to a read error. The genes are TRBV5-6 and TRBJ2-7, with 10 bases lining up with TRBD2. Germline-derived CDR1 and CDR2 are SGHDT and YYEEEE. The length of the CDR3 is 12 residues. The CDR3 sequence: CASSQGGLAPNF. The DNA for the CDR3 is TGTGCCAGCAGCCAGGGGGGACTAGCGCCAAACTTC.

This clone has more than one count but fewer than ten. The V and J genes are TRBV4-1 and TRBJ1-2; TRBD1 agrees at 7 bases. This CDR3 region has 17 residues. V gave up 4 bases and J gave up 4 bases; unmatched junction bases: 15. The V gene's germline CDR1 is MGHRA and CDR2 YSYEKL. This CDR3 reads CASSPYDGQEKFYGYTF. The CDR3, as DNA: TGCGCCAGCAGCCCTTACGACGGACAGGAGAAATTCTATGGCTACACCTTC.

This rearrangement joins TRBV29-1 to TRBJ1-2; D is ambiguous. This CDR3 is 13 amino acids long. V was pared by 2 bases and J by 2 bases, with 9 bases between. Germline CDR1 is SQVTM and CDR2 is ANQGSEA. CDR3 loop: CSVERLLNYGYTF. CDR3 in DNA: TGCAGCGTTGAAAGGCTACTAAACTATGGCTACACCTTC.

This clone showed up just a few times. The V and J genes are TRBV4-1 and TRBJ2-3; D may be TRBD2 (6 bases). V lost 0 bases to trimming and J lost 4 bases, with 11 bases between them. Per the germline V gene, CDR1 is MGHRA and CDR2 is YSYEKL. CDR3 length equals 15 residues. CDR3 sequence: CASSQEGGWSDTQYF. The CDR3 DNA reads TGCGCCAGCAGCCAAGAGGGGGGATGGTCAGATACGCAGTATTTT.